This TCR beta chain was recovered during a study of blood T cells in healthy people across ages. Study-wide points: The long-lived group displayed more naive CD4+ cells, plus higher diversity, than the aged donors did.

Note on this clonotype: Its target is unknown.

Donors each provided about 9.5 milliliters of peripheral blood. The use of a sample-barcoded 5' primer and a J-beta primer mix characterized a second PCR of roughly 6 to 11 cycles. Each TCR beta cDNA got a 12-nucleotide random molecular identifier. TCRdb reanalysed the 5' RACE reads using MiXCR and keeps one entry per CDR3 protein. The table lists roughly 1,500,000 distinct CDR3 sequences, 42% of them singletons, with less than 8% in the top ten. The specimen was blood. The TCR was taken from a woman between 18 and 30 years old in good health.

The DNA of the CDR3 is TGCAGTGCTGTAAGACCCCCAAGCTCCTACGAGCAGTACTTC. This translates into CSAVRPPSSYEQYF. V and J are TRBV20-1 and TRBJ2-7; D is unclear. The CDR3 contains 14 residues. Germline CDR1 and CDR2: DFQATT and SNEGSKA (reference sequence). Trimming took off 5 bases at V and 0 bases at J, with 14 bases between the two ends.